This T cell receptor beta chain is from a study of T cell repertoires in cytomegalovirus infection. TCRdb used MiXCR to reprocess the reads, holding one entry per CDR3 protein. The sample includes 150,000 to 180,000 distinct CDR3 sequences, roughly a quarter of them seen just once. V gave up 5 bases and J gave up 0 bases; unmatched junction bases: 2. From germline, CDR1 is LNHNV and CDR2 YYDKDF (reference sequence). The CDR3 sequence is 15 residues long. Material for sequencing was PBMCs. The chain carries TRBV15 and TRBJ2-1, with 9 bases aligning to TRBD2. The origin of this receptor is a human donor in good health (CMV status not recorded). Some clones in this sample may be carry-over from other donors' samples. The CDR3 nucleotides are TGTGCCACCAGCGGCGGGGGGGCCTCCTACAATGAGCAGTTCTTC. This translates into CATSGGGASYNEQFF.